This T cell receptor beta chain was identified during a study of CD8+CD57+ T cells in acquired aplastic anemia. Study at large: The sorted CD4+ and CD8+ cells yielded an average around 3.2 ug of DNA. General study findings and limits: CD8+ Simpson's diversity in patients was not significantly different from that in controls. Some 31 CD8+ CDR3 sequences were shared between patients and controls.

As to this clonotype: Its antigen is as yet unknown.

Patients picked for sequencing had shown CD8+CD57+ cell expansion detected by flow cytometry. Patient blood was sampled before any therapy had been received. Germline V gene data show CDR1 as SGHVS and CDR2 as FQNEAQ. The CDR3 covers 15 residues. Trimming removed 5 bases from V and 4 bases from J, with 15 bases in between. Profiles of TCR beta VDJ and CDR3 were generated from a genomic DNA template. TCRdb independently ran MiXCR on the reads; one entry per CDR3 protein. The sample carries 89,000 or so distinct CDR3 sequences, 65% to 70% recorded once. This TCR was recovered from a human donor with aplastic anemia. The sequenced sample was sorted CD4+, CD8+, or CD8+CD57+ T cells (not recorded which) from PBMCs. The V gene is TRBV7-8, the J gene TRBJ1-3, with no clear D. The CDR3 DNA reads TGTGCCAGCAGCCTATCCGTAAAGCCAGGAAACACCATATATTTT. It translates to CASSLSVKPGNTIYF.